This T cell receptor (beta chain) was recorded in a study of blood T cell repertoires in COVID-19. Across the whole study: From the United States, Italy and Spain came samples of acute and convalescent COVID-19. PBMCs, B-cell-depleted T cells, or T cells were the source of the cDNA or gDNA that made up the material.

In the study's own analysis: Nucleated cell number was recorded as an estimate derived from reference gene primer amplification. Measured with immunoSEQ multiplex PCR; TCRdb has only the in-frame clones, and not every one. V, J and clone size were drawn from that table, and D and trimming were deduced from the DNA. There are around 200,000 clones in the sample; around 81% occur only once, and about 2.7% lies in the top ten. The CDR3 has 15 residues. Per germline, CDR1 SGHAT and CDR2 FQNNGV. J lost 6 bases, V lost 3 bases, and 5 bases had no gene match. The TCR sequence derives from a human donor with acute or convalescent COVID-19. The donor label of this sample is uncertain. V gene TRBV11-2 combines with J gene TRBJ1-2, with 12 bases lining up with TRBD1. Input material: peripheral blood. CDR3 bases: TGTGCCAGCAGCTTCCCGGGACAGGGGGCTGATGGCTACACCTTC. This codes for CASSFPGQGADGYTF.